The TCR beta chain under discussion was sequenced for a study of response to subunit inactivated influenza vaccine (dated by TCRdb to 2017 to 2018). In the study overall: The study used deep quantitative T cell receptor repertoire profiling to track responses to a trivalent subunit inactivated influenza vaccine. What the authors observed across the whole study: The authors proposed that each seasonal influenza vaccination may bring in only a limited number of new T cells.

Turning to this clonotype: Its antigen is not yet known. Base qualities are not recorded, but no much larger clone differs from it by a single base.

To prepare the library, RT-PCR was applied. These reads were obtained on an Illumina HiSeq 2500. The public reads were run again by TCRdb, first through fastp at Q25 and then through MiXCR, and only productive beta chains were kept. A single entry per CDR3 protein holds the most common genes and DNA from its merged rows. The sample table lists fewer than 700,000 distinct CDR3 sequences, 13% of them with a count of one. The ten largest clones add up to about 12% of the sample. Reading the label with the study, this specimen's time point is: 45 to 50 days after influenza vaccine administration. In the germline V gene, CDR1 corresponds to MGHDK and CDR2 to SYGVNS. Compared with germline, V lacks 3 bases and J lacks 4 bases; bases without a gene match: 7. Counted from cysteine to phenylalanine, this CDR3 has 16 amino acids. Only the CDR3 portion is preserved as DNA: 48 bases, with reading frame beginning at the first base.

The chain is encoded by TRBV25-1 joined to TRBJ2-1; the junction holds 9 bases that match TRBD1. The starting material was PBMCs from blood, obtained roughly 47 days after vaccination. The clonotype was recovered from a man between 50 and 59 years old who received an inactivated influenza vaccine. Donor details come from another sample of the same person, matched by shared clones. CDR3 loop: CASSESGQGSYNEQFF. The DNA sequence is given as TGTGCCAGCAGTGAGTCGGGACAGGGAAGTTACAATGAGCAGTTCTTC.